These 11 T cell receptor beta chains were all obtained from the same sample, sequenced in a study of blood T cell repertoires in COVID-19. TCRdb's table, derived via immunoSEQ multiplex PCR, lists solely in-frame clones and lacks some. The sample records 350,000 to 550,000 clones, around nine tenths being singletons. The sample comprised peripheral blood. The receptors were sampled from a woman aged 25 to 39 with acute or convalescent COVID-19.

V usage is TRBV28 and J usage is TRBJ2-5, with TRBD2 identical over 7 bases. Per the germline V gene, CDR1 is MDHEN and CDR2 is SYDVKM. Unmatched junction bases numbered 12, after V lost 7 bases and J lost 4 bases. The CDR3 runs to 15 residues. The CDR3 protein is CASTKSSGRSETQYF. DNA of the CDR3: TGTGCCAGCACCAAATCTTCCGGGAGGTCAGAGACCCAGTACTTC.

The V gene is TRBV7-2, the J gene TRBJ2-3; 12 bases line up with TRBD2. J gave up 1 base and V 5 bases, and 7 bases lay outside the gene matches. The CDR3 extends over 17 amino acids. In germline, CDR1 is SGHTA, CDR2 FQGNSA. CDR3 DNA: TGTGCCAGCAGCGGACTAGCGGGGAGGATACGCACAGATACGCAGTATTTT. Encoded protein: CASSGLAGRIRTDTQYF.

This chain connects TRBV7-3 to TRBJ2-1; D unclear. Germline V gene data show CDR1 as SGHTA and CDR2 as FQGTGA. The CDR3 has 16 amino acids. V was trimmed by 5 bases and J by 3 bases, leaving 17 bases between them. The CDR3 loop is CASSQNLGRGYNEQFF. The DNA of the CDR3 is TGTGCCAGCAGCCAGAACCTAGGCCGTGGCTACAATGAGCAGTTCTTC.

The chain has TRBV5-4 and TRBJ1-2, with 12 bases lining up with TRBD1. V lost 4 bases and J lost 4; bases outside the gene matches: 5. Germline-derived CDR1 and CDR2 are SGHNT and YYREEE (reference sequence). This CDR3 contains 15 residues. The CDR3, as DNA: TGTGCCAGCAGCAGGGGACAGGGGGCCCTCTATGGCTACACCTTC. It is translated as CASSRGQGALYGYTF.

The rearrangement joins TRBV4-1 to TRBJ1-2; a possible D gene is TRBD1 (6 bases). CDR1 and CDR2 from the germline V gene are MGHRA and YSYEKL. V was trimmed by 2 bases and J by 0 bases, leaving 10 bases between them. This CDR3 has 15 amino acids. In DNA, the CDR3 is TGCGCCAGCAGCCAATTAGACAGGCCTAACTATGGCTACACCTTC. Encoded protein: CASSQLDRPNYGYTF.

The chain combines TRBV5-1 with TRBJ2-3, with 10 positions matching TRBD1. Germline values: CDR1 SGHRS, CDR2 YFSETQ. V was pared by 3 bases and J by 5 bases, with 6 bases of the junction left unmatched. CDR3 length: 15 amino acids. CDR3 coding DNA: TGCGCCAGCAGCTATCGACAGGGGGCGGGAGATACGCAGTATTTT. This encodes CASSYRQGAGDTQYF.

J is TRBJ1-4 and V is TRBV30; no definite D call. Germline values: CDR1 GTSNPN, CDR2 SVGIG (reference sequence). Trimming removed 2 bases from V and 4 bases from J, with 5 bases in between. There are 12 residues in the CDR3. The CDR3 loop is CAWSRGNEKLFF. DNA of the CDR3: TGTGCCTGGAGTCGGGGTAATGAAAAACTGTTTTTT. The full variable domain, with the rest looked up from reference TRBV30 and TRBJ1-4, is SQTIHQWPATLVQPVGSPLSLECTVEGTSNPNLYWYRQAAGRGLQLLFYSVGIGQISSEVPQNLSASRPQDRQFILSSKKLLLSDSGFYLCAWSRGNEKLFFGSGTQLSVL.

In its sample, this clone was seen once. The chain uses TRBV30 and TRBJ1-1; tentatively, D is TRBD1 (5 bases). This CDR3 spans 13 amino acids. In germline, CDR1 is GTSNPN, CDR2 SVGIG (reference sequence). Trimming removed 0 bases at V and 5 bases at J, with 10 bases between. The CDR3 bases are TGTGCCTGGAGTGTACGGGAGGGGACTGAAGCTTTCTTT. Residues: CAWSVREGTEAFF.

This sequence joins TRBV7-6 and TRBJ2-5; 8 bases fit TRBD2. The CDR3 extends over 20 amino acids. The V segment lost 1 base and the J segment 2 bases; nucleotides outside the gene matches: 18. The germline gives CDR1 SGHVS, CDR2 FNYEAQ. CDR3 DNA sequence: TGTGCCAGCAGCTTAGGATTGTCTAGCGGGTTAAGGGGGAGACAAGAGACCCAGTACTTC. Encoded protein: CASSLGLSSGLRGRQETQYF.

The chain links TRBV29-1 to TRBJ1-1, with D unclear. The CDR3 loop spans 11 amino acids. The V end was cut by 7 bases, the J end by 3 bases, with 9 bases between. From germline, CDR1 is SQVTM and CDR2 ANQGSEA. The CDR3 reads CSATGYTEAFF. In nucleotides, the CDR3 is TGCAGCGCCACGGGGTACACTGAAGCTTTCTTT.

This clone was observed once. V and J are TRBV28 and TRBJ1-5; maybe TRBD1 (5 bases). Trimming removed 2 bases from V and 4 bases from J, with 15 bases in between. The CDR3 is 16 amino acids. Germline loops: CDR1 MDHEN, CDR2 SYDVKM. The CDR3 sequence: CASSLTNPGGNQPQHF. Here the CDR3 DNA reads TGTGCCAGCAGTTTAACCAACCCTGGGGGGAATCAGCCCCAGCATTTT.